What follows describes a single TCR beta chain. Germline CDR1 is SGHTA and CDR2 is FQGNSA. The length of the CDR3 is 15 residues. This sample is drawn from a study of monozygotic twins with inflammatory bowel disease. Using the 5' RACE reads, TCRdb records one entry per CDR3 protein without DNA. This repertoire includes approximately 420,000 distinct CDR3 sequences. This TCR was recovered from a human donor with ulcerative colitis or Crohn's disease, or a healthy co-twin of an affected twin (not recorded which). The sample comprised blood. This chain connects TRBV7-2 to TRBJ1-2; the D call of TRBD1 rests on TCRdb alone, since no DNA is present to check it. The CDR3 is CASSSGTAYFYGYTF.